Described below is a single T cell receptor (beta chain) sequence and its context. The sample is drawn from a study of blood T cell repertoires in COVID-19. Overall study context: There were acute and convalescent COVID-19 samples, and they came from the United States, Italy and Spain. PBMCs, B-cell-depleted T cells, or T cells were the source of the cDNA or gDNA that made up the material.

Study processing details: Estimation of nucleated cell counts was performed using reference gene primer amplification. Measured with immunoSEQ multiplex PCR; TCRdb has only the in-frame clones, and not every one. V and J calls and clone size are given by that table; D and trimming were obtained from the DNA. In the table there are 250,000 or so clones, around 90% of which are singletons. The CDR3 is made up of 13 amino acids. V was clipped by 0 bases and J by 0 bases, with 3 bases between them. Per germline, CDR1 SGHRS and CDR2 YFSETQ. The clonotype originates from a woman aged 60 to 75 with COVID-19, enrolled during active disease. Sequencing was carried out using peripheral blood. The chain is built from TRBV5-1 and TRBJ1-1; D is uncertain. CDR3 sequence: CASSLVMNTEAFF. In DNA form, the CDR3 reads TGCGCCAGCAGCTTGGTTATGAACACTGAAGCTTTCTTT.